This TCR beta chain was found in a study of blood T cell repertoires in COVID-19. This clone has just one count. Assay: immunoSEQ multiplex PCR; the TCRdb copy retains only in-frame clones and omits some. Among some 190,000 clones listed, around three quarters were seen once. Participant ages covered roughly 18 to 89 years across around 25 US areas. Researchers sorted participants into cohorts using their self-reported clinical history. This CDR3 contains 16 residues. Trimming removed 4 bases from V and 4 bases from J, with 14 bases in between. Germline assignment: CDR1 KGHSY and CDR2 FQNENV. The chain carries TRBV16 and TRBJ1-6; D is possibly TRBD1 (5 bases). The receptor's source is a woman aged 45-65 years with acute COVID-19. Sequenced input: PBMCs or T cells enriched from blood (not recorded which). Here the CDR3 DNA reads TGTGCCAGCAGCCTATACCTCCAGGGTTATAATTCACCCCTCCACTTT. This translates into CASSLYLQGYNSPLHF.